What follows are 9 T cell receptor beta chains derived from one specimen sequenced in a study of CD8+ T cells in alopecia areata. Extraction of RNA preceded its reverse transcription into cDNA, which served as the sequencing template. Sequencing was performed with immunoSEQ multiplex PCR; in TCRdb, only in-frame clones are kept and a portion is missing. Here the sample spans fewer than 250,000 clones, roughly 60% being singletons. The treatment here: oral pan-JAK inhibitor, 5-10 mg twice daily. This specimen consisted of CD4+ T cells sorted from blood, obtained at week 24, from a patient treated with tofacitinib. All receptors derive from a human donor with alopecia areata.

The CDR3 loop reads CASRATGQPSRGSYTF. In DNA, the CDR3 is TGTGCCAGCAGAGCCACGGGACAGCCCTCTCGGGGTAGCTACACCTTC. The V call is TRBV27, the J call TRBJ1-2, with 7 bases identical to TRBD1. V lost 6 bases and J lost 9; bases outside the gene matches: 19. The germline gives CDR1 MNHEY, CDR2 SMNVEV (reference sequence). CDR3 length: 16 amino acids.

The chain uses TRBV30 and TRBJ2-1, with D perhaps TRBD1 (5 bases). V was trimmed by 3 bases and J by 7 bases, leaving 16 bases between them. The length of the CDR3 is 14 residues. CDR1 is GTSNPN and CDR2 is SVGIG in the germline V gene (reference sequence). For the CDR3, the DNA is TGTGCCTGGAGAGGGCAGGGTATAGGGAATGAGCAGTTCTTC. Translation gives CAWRGQGIGNEQFF.

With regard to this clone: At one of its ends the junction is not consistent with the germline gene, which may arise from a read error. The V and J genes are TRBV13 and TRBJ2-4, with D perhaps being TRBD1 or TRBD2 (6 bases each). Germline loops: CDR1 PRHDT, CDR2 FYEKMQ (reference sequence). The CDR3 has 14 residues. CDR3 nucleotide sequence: TGTGCCAGCAGACTCGAGGGGGGACCTTTATCTATGAACTTC. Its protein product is CASRLEGGPLSMNF.

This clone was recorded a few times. CDR3 bases: TGCGCCAGCAGTCAATCACGACAGGGACTAATCGAAGCAACTAATGAAAAACTGTTTTTT. Translating it yields CASSQSRQGLIEATNEKLFF. V gene TRBV23-1 combines with J gene TRBJ1-4; TRBD1 matches at 7 bases. TRBV23-1 is given ORF status, its function remaining uncertain. The trim removed 0 bases at V and 0 bases at J, leaving 13 bases unmatched. The CDR3 runs 20 residues.

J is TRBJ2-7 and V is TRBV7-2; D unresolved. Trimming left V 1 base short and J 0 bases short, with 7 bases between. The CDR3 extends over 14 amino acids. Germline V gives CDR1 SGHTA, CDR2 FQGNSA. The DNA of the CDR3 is TGTGCCAGCAGCTTAGGAAGGAGCTCCTACGAGCAGTACTTC. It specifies CASSLGRSSYEQYF.

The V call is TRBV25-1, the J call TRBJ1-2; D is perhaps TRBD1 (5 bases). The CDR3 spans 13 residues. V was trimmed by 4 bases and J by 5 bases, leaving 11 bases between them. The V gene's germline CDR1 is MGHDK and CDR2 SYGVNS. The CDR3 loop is CASSASTGYGYTF. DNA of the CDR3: TGTGCCAGCAGTGCCTCCACAGGTTATGGCTACACCTTC.

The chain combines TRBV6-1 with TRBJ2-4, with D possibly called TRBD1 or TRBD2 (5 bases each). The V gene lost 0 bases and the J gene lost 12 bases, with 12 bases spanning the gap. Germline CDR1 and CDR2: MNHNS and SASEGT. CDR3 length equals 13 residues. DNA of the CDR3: TGTGCCAGCAGTGAAGCAGTGAGGGGAACTCAGTACTTC. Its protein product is CASSEAVRGTQYF.

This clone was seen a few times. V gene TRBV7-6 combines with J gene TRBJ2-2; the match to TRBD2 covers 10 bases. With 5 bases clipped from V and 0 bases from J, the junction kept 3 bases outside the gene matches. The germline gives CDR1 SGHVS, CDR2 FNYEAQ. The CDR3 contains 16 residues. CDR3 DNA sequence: TGTGCCAGCAGCCGACTAGCGGGTACGAACACCGGGGAGCTGTTTTTT. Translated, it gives CASSRLAGTNTGELFF.

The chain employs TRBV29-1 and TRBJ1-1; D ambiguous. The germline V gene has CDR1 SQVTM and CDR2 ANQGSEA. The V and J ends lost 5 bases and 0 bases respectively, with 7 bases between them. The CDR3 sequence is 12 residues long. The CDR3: CSVTQMNTEAFF. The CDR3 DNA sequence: TGCAGCGTTACCCAGATGAACACTGAAGCTTTCTTT.